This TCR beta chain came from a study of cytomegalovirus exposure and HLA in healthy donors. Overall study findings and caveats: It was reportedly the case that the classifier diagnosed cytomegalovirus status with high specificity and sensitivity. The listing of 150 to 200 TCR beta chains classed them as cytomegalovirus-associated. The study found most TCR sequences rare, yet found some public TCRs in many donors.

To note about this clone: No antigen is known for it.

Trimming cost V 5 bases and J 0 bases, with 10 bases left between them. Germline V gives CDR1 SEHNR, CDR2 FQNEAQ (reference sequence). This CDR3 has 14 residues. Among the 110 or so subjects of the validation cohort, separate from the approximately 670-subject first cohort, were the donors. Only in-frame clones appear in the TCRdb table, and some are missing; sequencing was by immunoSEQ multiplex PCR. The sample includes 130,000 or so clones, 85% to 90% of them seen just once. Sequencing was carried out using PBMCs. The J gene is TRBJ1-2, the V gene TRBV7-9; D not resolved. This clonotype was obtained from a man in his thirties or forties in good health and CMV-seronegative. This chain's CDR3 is CASSQTGANYGYTF. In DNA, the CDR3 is TGTGCCAGCAGCCAGACCGGGGCTAACTATGGCTACACCTTC.